The 9 T cell receptor beta chains in this list originate from one sample, sequenced in a study of T cell responses to AZD1222 COVID-19 vaccine. The protocol was immunoSEQ multiplex PCR, while the TCRdb copy is restricted to in-frame clones and leaves out a portion. This table has more than 15,000 clones, approximately 81% appearing once. The source material was peripheral blood, sampled 28 days after the second AZD1222 dose. These receptors all come from an adult who received the AZD1222 COVID-19 vaccine.

The chain combines TRBV29-1 with TRBJ1-1, with 9 nucleotides matching TRBD1. The V gene end was trimmed by 7 bases and the J gene end by 4 bases; junction bases not matched to a gene: 16. Germline CDR1 and CDR2: SQVTM and ANQGSEA. The CDR3 totals 16 residues. CDR3 sequence reads: CSAGDRVDGMGTEAFF. The CDR3 nucleotides are TGCAGCGCCGGGGACAGGGTTGATGGGATGGGCACTGAAGCTTTCTTT.

The V call is TRBV27, the J call TRBJ1-1; the D gene is possibly TRBD1 (5 bases). The CDR3 sequence is 13 residues long. Germline V gene lookup returns CDR1 MNHEY and CDR2 SMNVEV (reference sequence). V gave up 5 bases and J gave up 5 bases, with 12 bases separating them. CDR3 in amino acids: CASSPWGGTEAFF. Here the CDR3 DNA reads TGTGCCAGCAGTCCCTGGGGGGGGACTGAAGCTTTCTTT.

The genes are TRBV10-3 and TRBJ2-7, with D perhaps matching TRBD2 (5 bases). Looked up from germline, CDR1 is ENHRY and CDR2 is SYGVKD. V dropped 3 bases and J dropped 2 bases, with 17 bases sitting between them. This CDR3 comprises 16 residues. In DNA form, the CDR3 reads TGTGCCATCAGTGATCAGAGCGGTTCCCCCCCCTACGAGCAGTACTTC. Amino acid sequence: CAISDQSGSPPYEQYF.

This chain joins TRBV29-1 and TRBJ2-1, with D perhaps TRBD1 (6 bases). V lost 4 bases, J lost 3 bases, and 13 bases lay in between. Germline V gene data show CDR1 as SQVTM and CDR2 as ANQGSEA. CDR3 length equals 14 residues. CDR3 bases: TGCAGCGTTGTGTCACAGGGTTTCTACAATGAGCAGTTCTTC. Translation gives CSVVSQGFYNEQFF.

The chain employs TRBV14 and TRBJ2-7; tentative D call: TRBD1 (6 bases). Trimming left V 0 bases short and J 5 bases short, with 14 bases between. Per the germline V gene, CDR1 is SGHDN and CDR2 is FVKESK. This CDR3 has 15 amino acids. Written as DNA, the CDR3 is TGTGCCAGCAGCCAAGATTGGGCAGGGGATCACGAGCAGTACTTC. It translates to CASSQDWAGDHEQYF.

V and J are TRBV5-1 and TRBJ1-1, with unresolved D. The germline gives CDR1 SGHRS, CDR2 YFSETQ. The CDR3 runs 15 residues. Trimming took off 0 bases at V and 6 bases at J, with 15 bases between the two ends. The CDR3 protein is CASSLASVIRSEAFF. Written as DNA, the CDR3 is TGCGCCAGCAGCTTGGCTTCCGTAATTCGATCTGAAGCTTTCTTT.

V gene TRBV6-5 combines with J gene TRBJ1-5, with D uncertain. CDR1 and CDR2 (germline): MNHEY, SVGAGI. V lost 6 bases and J lost 3, with 6 bases in between. This CDR3 is 12 amino acids long. The chain's CDR3 is CASSGLNQPQHF. DNA of the CDR3: TGTGCCAGCAGCGGTCTCAATCAGCCCCAGCATTTT.

V usage is TRBV30 and J usage is TRBJ2-3; 11 bases line up with TRBD2. Losses at the gene ends were 3 bases for V and 2 bases for J; bases not matched to a gene: 10. The CDR3 sequence is 17 residues long. Germline CDR1 GTSNPN, CDR2 SVGIG (reference sequence). CDR3 loop: CAWSDYSGRADTDTQYF. As DNA, the CDR3 is TGTGCCTGGAGCGATTATAGCGGGAGGGCCGACACAGATACGCAGTATTTT.

The chain is built from TRBV18 and TRBJ1-1; D might be TRBD1 (5 bases). The CDR3 is 17 residues long. V lost 6 bases and J lost 2, with 22 bases in between. The germline V gene has CDR1 KGHSH and CDR2 LQKENI. This CDR3 is CASSPLADGTANTEAFF. CDR3 DNA: TGTGCCAGCTCGCCTCTGGCCGACGGGACGGCAAACACTGAAGCTTTCTTT.